The present TCR beta chain was sequenced within a study of vaccination and CD4 T cells after COVID-19. The treatment here: roughly ten-day PBMC culture with coronavirus spike peptide pools or control peptides (ViraFEST assay). The unexposed donor provided CD4+ T cells, which were taken before the COVID-19 pandemic (2011-2018). PBMCs were cultured at over 1.5 million per well with roughly 9 IU/ml IL-2 and roughly 10 ug/ml peptide pools. An Oncomine TCR Beta short-read assay was used to sequence the DNA from cultured CD4+ T cells. The template was genomic DNA from cultured CD4+ T cells. One entry per CDR3 protein results from TCRdb running MiXCR on the PCR reads. This sample has 8,800 or so distinct CDR3 sequences; over 45% occur once, and the top ten carry roughly a sixth. About this clonotype itself: Antigen: not known.

The V and J ends lost 4 bases and 4 bases, in that order; junction bases with no gene match: 6. Germline CDR1 MNHEY, CDR2 SVGAGI. The CDR3 loop spans 14 amino acids. The chain carries TRBV6-5 and TRBJ1-2, with TRBD1 identical over 7 bases. This clonotype originated in a human donor in good health. The specimen was CD4+ T cells from blood, cultured in vitro. The CDR3: CASSSRRDSYGYTF. The CDR3 DNA follows: TGTGCCAGCAGTTCCCGCCGGGACAGCTATGGCTACACCTTC.